The 21 T cell receptor beta chains below all came from one sample that was sequenced in a study of shared clonotypes between healthy human individuals. The method was immunoSEQ multiplex PCR; TCRdb's version includes in-frame clones alone and lacks a portion of them. This sample has 550,000 to 850,000 clones, with 72% found just once. Sequenced input: memory CD4+ T cells sorted from blood. Subset reported: CD45RA-negative fraction. These receptors all stem from a woman between 25 and 40 years old in good health.

The J gene is TRBJ2-3, the V gene TRBV9; 9 bases align to TRBD2. CDR1 is SGDLS, CDR2 YYNGEE, per germline. V dropped 3 bases and J dropped 1; count of bases not matched to a gene: 6. The CDR3 is made up of 16 amino acids. The CDR3 loop reads CASSALTSGRTDTQYF. For the CDR3, the DNA is TGTGCCAGCAGCGCACTGACTAGCGGACGCACAGATACGCAGTATTTT.

This chain connects TRBV4-1 to TRBJ2-7, with D possibly matching TRBD2 (5 bases). V was pared by 4 bases and J by 3 bases, with 13 bases between. CDR1 is MGHRA and CDR2 is YSYEKL in the germline V gene. This CDR3 has 14 amino acids. The CDR3 sequence is CASSLGLLGYEQYF. The CDR3 nucleotides are TGCGCCAGCAGCCTAGGACTCTTGGGCTACGAGCAGTACTTC.

The genes are TRBV27 and TRBJ2-2; tentative D call: TRBD2 (5 bases). The V and J ends lost 4 bases and 1 base respectively, with 7 bases between them. Germline lookup yields CDR1 MNHEY and CDR2 SMNVEV (reference sequence). This CDR3 region has 14 residues. The CDR3 DNA follows: TGTGCCAGCAGTTCCGCGGGGAACACCGGGGAGCTGTTTTTT. Protein product: CASSSAGNTGELFF.

The rearrangement joins TRBV19 to TRBJ2-3; 10 bases are shared with TRBD1. The CDR3 spans 16 residues. V shed 5 bases and J 0 bases; nucleotides not matched to a gene: 5. From germline, CDR1 is LNHDA and CDR2 SQIVND (reference sequence). CDR3 region: CASSVGTGASTDTQYF. For the CDR3, the DNA is TGTGCCAGTAGTGTCGGGACAGGGGCTAGCACAGATACGCAGTATTTT.

At least ten counts were recorded for this clone. The rearrangement links TRBV19 to TRBJ1-5; tentatively, D is TRBD1 (5 bases). Germline V gives CDR1 LNHDA, CDR2 SQIVND (reference sequence). The ends were cut back, 4 bases at V and 4 bases at J, with 17 bases in the middle. The CDR3 spans 16 residues. This chain's CDR3 is CASSTQPGRPNQPQHF. In DNA, the CDR3 is TGTGCCAGTAGTACTCAACCGGGACGCCCGAATCAGCCCCAGCATTTT.

V usage is TRBV7-2 and J usage is TRBJ2-2, with D uncertain. V gave up 2 bases and J gave up 7 bases, with 17 bases separating them. The CDR3 totals 16 residues. Germline-derived CDR1 and CDR2 are SGHTA and FQGNSA. CDR3 sequence: CASSLIGSAYGGELFF. The CDR3 region has the DNA TGTGCCAGCAGCTTAATAGGGTCTGCATATGGCGGGGAGCTGTTTTTT.

This clone was seen only once. The chain combines TRBV5-1 with TRBJ1-4; D remains ambiguous. Per germline, CDR1 SGHRS and CDR2 YFSETQ. There are 14 residues in the CDR3. V lost 5 bases, J lost 3 bases, and 11 bases lay in between. The DNA of the CDR3 is TGCGCCAGCAGGGAGGGATTTGCTAATGAAAAACTGTTTTTT. This gives the protein CASREGFANEKLFF.

The chain uses TRBV6-5 and TRBJ2-2, with 8 bases that match TRBD1. CDR1 and CDR2 from the germline V gene are MNHEY and SVGAGI. The CDR3 loop spans 14 amino acids. The J segment lost 5 bases and the V segment lost 7 bases, leaving 6 bases of the junction unmatched. DNA of the CDR3: TGTGCCAGCACGGGCAGGGGGCGTACCGGGGAGCTGTTTTTT. Its translation is CASTGRGRTGELFF.

This clone was recorded many times. The chain carries TRBV29-1 and TRBJ2-3; D may be TRBD1 (5 bases). CDR1 and CDR2 (germline): SQVTM, ANQGSEA. The CDR3 runs to 13 residues. V lost 4 bases, J lost 3 bases, and 11 bases lay in between. The chain's CDR3 is CSVVGVETDTQYF. In nucleotides, the CDR3 is TGCAGCGTTGTAGGGGTTGAAACAGATACGCAGTATTTT.

This sequence joins TRBV2 and TRBJ1-5; D is undetermined. The CDR3 consists of 15 residues. V lost 8 bases, J lost 4 bases, and 18 bases lay in between. The V gene's germline CDR1 is SNHLY and CDR2 FYNNEI. CDR3 region: CASAQKLRYNQPQHF. Written as DNA, the CDR3 is TGTGCCAGCGCTCAGAAACTGAGGTATAATCAGCCCCAGCATTTT.

The CDR3 bases are TGTGCCAGAGAGGAGGGCGCCTACGAGCAGTACTTC. This codes for CAREEGAYEQYF. V is TRBV19 and J is TRBJ2-7, with D perhaps TRBD2 (6 bases). V lost 9 bases and J 2 bases, leaving 11 bases between the germline ends. CDR1 is LNHDA and CDR2 is SQIVND in the germline V gene (reference sequence). The CDR3 totals 12 residues.

In this sample, this clone turned up once. The chain uses TRBV19 and TRBJ1-1; D is perhaps TRBD1 (5 bases). V was pared by 3 bases and J by 2 bases, with 10 bases between. The V gene's germline CDR1 is LNHDA and CDR2 SQIVND (reference sequence). The CDR3 has 14 residues. In nucleotides, the CDR3 is TGTGCCAGTAGTATGTTAAGGGACAACACTGAAGCTTTCTTT. Translation: CASSMLRDNTEAFF.

The chain carries TRBV5-1 and TRBJ1-1; a weak D match, TRBD1 (6 bases). Looked up from germline, CDR1 is SGHRS and CDR2 is YFSETQ. The CDR3 extends over 15 amino acids. V gave up 1 base and J gave up 7 bases, with 17 bases separating them. As DNA, the CDR3 is TGCGCCAGCAGCTTGTTTGCAGGGGCGTCCGGTGAAGCTTTCTTT. Protein sequence: CASSLFAGASGEAFF.

For this clone: Other DNA sequences in this sample translate to the same CDR3. The genes are TRBV18 and TRBJ2-5; no clear D gene. Germline V gene sequence: CDR1 KGHSH, CDR2 LQKENI. Between the trimmed V and J ends, which lost 2 bases and 1 base, there was a span of 5 bases. The CDR3 has 13 amino acids. CDR3 in DNA: TGTGCCAGCTCACCAAACCCCCAAGAGACCCAGTACTTC. Its protein product is CASSPNPQETQYF. The entire variable domain, with the rest obtained from reference TRBV18 and TRBJ2-5, is as follows: NAGVMQNPRHLVRRRGQEARLRCSPMKGHSHVYWYRQLPEEGLKFMVYLQKENIIDESGMPKERFSAEFPKEGPSILRIQQVVRGDSAAYFCASSPNPQETQYFGPGTRLLVL.

The chain combines TRBV2 with TRBJ2-6, with TRBD2 matching 14 bases. After removal of 3 bases from V and 2 bases from J, the junction contained 3 bases not matched to a gene. The CDR3 has 18 amino acids. Looked up from germline, CDR1 is SNHLY and CDR2 is FYNNEI. The CDR3 region has the DNA TGTGCCAGCAGTGAGGGGGGACTAGCGGGAGCTGGGGCCAACGTCCTGACTTTC. Amino acids: CASSEGGLAGAGANVLTF.

The chain combines TRBV5-4 with TRBJ1-2, with D unresolved. The germline V gene has CDR1 SGHNT and CDR2 YYREEE (reference sequence). The V end was cut by 4 bases, the J end by 8 bases, with 9 bases between. The CDR3 has 11 residues. The CDR3 spells CASSDGIGYTF. CDR3 nucleotide sequence: TGTGCCAGCAGCGACGGGATCGGCTACACCTTC.

This chain uses TRBV5-1 with TRBJ2-3; D remains unclear. The CDR3 is made up of 15 amino acids. Germline V CDR1 and CDR2: SGHRS, YFSETQ. Trimming took off 1 base at V and 6 bases at J, with 15 bases between the two ends. The CDR3 nucleotides are TGCGCCAGCAGCTTGTTAGGTGAAGGAGCCGATACGCAGTATTTT. This sequence encodes CASSLLGEGADTQYF.

V and J are TRBV10-3 and TRBJ1-4, with D possibly TRBD1 on 6 matching bases. The CDR3 length is 15 residues. CDR1 and CDR2 (germline): ENHRY, SYGVKD. With 3 bases removed from V and 8 bases from J, the gap between germline ends came to 16 bases. CDR3 nucleotide sequence: TGTGCCATCAGTGACCCGGGACAAGCGGGAGAAAAACTGTTTTTT. Its translation: CAISDPGQAGEKLFF.

V is TRBV19 and J is TRBJ1-3; perhaps TRBD1 as D (5 bases). From germline, CDR1 is LNHDA and CDR2 SQIVND (reference sequence). The V and J ends lost 7 bases and 0 bases respectively, with 10 bases between them. This CDR3 is built from 14 residues. CDR3 nucleotides: TGTGCCAGTACCCCAGGGCGCTCTGGAAACACCATATATTTT. Its protein is CASTPGRSGNTIYF.

J is TRBJ1-1 and V is TRBV5-1; 9 positions agree with TRBD1. Losses at the gene ends were 3 bases for V and 4 bases for J; bases not matched to a gene: 7. The CDR3 totals 15 residues. The germline CDR1 and CDR2 sequences are SGHRS and YFSETQ. CDR3 in DNA: TGCGCCAGCAGCTCGTCCGGGACAGGGAGCACTGAAGCTTTCTTT. Amino acid sequence: CASSSSGTGSTEAFF.

In the case of this clone: Being one base from a much bigger clone, this may be a read error. The same CDR3 is also encoded by other DNA sequences in this sample. The V call is TRBV5-1, the J call TRBJ2-5; 11 bases map to TRBD1. CDR3 size: 16 residues. Germline lookup yields CDR1 SGHRS and CDR2 YFSETQ. J was trimmed by 4 bases and V by 4 bases; bases with no gene match: 9. CDR3 in DNA: TGCGCCAGCAGCCCGGGGACAGGGGGACGCGCAGAGACCCAGTACTTC. It translates to CASSPGTGGRAETQYF.